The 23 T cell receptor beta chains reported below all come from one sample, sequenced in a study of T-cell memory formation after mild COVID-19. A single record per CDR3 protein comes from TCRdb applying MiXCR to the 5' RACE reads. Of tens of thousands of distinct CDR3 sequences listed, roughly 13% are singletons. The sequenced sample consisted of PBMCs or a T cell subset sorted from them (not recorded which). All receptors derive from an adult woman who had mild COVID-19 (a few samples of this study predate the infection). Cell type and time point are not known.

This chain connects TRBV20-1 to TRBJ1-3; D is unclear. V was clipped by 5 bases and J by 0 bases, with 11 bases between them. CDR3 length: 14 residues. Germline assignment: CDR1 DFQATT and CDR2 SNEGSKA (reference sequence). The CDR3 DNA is TGCAGTGCTTGGACGGCGATCTCTGGAAACACCATATATTTT. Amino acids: CSAWTAISGNTIYF.

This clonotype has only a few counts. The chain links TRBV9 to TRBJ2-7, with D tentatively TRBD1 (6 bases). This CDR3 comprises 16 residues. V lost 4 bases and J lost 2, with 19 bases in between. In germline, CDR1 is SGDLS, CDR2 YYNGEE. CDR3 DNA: TGTGCCAGCAGCCCATACGACAGGAAAAGGCCCTACGAGCAGTACTTC. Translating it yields CASSPYDRKRPYEQYF.

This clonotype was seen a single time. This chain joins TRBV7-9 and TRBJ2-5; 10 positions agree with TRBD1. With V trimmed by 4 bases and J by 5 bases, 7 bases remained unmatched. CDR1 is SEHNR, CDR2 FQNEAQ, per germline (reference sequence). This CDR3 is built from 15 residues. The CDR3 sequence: CASSSRQGAWETQYF. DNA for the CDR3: TGTGCCAGCAGCTCAAGACAGGGGGCTTGGGAGACCCAGTACTTC.

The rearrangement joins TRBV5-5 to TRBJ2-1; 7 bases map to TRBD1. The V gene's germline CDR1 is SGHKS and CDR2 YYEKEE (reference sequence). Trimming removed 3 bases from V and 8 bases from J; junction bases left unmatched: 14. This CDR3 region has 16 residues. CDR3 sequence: CASSSSRDRTIDEQFF. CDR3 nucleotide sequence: TGTGCCAGCAGCTCAAGCCGGGACAGAACTATCGATGAGCAGTTCTTC.

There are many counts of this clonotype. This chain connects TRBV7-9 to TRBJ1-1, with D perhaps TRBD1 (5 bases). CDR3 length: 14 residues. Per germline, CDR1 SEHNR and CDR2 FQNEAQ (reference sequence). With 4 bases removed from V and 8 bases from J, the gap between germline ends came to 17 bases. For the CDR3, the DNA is TGTGCCAGCAGCTCCGTAACAGGTACTACAGAAGCTTTCTTT. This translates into CASSSVTGTTEAFF.

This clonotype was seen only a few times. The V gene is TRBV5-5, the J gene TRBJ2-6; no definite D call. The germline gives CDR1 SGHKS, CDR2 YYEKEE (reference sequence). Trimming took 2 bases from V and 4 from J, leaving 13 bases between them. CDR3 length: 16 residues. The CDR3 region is CASSFETPSGANVLTF. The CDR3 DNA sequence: TGTGCCAGCAGCTTTGAAACCCCCTCCGGGGCCAACGTCCTGACTTTC.

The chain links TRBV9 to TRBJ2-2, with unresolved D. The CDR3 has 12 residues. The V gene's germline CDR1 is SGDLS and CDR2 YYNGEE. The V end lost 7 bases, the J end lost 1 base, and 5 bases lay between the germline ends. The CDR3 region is CASHGNTGELFF. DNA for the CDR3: TGTGCCAGCCACGGGAACACCGGGGAGCTGTTTTTT.

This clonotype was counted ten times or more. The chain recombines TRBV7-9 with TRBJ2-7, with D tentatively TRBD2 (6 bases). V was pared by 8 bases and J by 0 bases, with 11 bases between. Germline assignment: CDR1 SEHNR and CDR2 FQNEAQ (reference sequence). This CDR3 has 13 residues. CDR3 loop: CASGTSSSYEQYF. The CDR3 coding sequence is TGTGCCAGCGGCACTAGCAGCTCCTACGAGCAGTACTTC.

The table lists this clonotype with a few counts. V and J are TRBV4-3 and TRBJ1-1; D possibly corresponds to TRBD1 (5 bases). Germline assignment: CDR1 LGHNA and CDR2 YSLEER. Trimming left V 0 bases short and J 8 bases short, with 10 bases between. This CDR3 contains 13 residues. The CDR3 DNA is TGCGCCAGCAGCCAAGATCGGCGGGGCGAAGCTTTCTTT. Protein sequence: CASSQDRRGEAFF.

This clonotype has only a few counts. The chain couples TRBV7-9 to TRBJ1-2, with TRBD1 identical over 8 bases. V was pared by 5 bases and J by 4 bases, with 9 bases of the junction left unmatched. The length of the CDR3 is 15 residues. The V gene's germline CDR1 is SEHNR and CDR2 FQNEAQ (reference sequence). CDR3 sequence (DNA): TGTGCCAGCAGCACGACGGGGACAGGCGGCTATGGCTACACCTTC. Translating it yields CASSTTGTGGYGYTF.

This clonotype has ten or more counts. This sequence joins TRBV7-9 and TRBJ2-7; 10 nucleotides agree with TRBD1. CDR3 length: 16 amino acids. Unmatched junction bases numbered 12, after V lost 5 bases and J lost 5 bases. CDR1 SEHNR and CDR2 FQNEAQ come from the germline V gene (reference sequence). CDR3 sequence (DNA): TGTGCCAGCAGCCCCCTGGGGGGACAGGGGACCCACGAGCAGTACTTC. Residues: CASSPLGGQGTHEQYF.

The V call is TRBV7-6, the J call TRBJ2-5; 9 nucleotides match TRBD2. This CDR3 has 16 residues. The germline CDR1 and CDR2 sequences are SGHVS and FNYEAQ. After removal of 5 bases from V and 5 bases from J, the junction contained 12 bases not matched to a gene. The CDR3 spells CASSGLSGGVWETQYF. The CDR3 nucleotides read TGTGCCAGCAGCGGTCTTAGCGGGGGTGTGTGGGAGACCCAGTACTTC.

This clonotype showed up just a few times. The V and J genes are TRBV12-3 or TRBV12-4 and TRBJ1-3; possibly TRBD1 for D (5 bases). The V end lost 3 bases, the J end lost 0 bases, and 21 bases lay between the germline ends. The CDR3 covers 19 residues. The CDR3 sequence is CASSFIVDGGLISGNTIYF. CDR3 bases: TGTGCCAGCAGTTTTATCGTGGATGGGGGACTGATCTCTGGAAACACCATATATTTT.

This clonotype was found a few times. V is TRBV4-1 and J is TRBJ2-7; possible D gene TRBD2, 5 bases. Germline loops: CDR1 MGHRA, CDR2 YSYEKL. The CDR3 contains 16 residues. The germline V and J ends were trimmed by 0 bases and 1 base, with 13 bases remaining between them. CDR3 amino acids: CASSQEPGILSYEQYF. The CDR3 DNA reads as TGCGCCAGCAGCCAAGAACCCGGGATCCTTTCCTACGAGCAGTACTTC.

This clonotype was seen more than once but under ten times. CDR3 residues: CASSPLTGGRTEAFF. The CDR3 DNA sequence: TGCGCCAGCAGCCCGTTGACAGGGGGCCGAACTGAAGCTTTCTTT. This chain joins TRBV5-1 and TRBJ1-1; TRBD1 agrees at 10 bases. Germline CDR1 and CDR2: SGHRS and YFSETQ. V shed 4 bases, J shed 5 bases, and the junction held 8 bases outside the gene matches. The CDR3 totals 15 residues.

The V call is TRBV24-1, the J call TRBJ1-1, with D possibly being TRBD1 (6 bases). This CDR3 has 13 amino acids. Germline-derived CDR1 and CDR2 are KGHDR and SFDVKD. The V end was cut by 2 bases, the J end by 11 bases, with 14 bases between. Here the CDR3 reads CATSDSGELGAFF. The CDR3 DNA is TGTGCCACCAGTGATTCAGGGGAGCTTGGGGCTTTCTTT.

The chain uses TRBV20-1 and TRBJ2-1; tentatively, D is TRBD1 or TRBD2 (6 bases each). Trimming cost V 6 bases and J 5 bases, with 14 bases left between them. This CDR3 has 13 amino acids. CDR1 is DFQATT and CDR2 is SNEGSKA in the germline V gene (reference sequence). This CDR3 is CSAARGEDNEQFF. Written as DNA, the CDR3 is TGCAGTGCCGCGAGGGGGGAAGACAATGAGCAGTTCTTC.

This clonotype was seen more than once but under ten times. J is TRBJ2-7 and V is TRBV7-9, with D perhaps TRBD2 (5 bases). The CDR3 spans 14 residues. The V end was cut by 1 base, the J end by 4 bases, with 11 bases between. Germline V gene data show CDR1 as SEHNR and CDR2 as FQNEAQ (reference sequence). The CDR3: CASSLEGGLYEQYF. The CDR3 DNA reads TGTGCCAGCAGCTTAGAAGGAGGCTTATACGAGCAGTACTTC.

In nucleotides, the CDR3 is TGTGCCAGCACCGGTCCCGGGACTGGATTCAATGAGCAGTTCTTC. This sequence encodes CASTGPGTGFNEQFF. The chain is built from TRBV2 and TRBJ2-1; tentatively, D is TRBD2 (6 bases). CDR1 and CDR2 (germline): SNHLY, FYNNEI. The CDR3 runs to 15 residues. The germline V and J ends were trimmed by 7 bases and 6 bases, with 19 bases remaining between them.

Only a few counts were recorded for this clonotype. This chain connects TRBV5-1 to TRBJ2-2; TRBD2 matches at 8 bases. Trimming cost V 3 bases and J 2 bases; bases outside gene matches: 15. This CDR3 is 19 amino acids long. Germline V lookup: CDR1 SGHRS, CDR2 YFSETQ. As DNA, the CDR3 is TGCGCCAGCAGCTCAGGCGATCGACTAGCGCAGAAAAACACCGGGGAGCTGTTTTTT. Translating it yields CASSSGDRLAQKNTGELFF. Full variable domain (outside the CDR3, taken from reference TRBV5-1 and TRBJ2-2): KAGVTQTPRYLIKTRGQQVTLSCSPISGHRSVSWYQQTPGQGLQFLFEYFSETQRNKGNFPGRFSGRQFSNSRSEMNVSTLELGDSALYLCASSSGDRLAQKNTGELFFGEGSRLTVL.

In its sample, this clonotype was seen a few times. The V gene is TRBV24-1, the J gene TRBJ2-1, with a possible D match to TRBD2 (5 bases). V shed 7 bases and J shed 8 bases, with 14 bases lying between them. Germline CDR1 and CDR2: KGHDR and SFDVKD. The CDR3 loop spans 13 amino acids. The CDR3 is CATSDREGDEQFF. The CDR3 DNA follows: TGTGCCACCAGCGACCGTGAGGGAGATGAGCAGTTCTTC.

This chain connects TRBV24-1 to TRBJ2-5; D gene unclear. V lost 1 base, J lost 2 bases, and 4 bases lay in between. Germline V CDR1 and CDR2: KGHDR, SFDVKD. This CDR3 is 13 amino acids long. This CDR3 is CATSDLDQETQYF. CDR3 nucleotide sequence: TGTGCCACCAGTGATTTAGATCAAGAGACCCAGTACTTC.

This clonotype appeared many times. CDR3 loop: CASSQGLGLAGGNEQFF. DNA for the CDR3: TGCGCCAGCAGCCAAGGGCTGGGACTAGCGGGGGGGAATGAGCAGTTCTTC. The V gene is TRBV4-1, the J gene TRBJ2-1, with TRBD2 identical over 16 bases. The germline gives CDR1 MGHRA, CDR2 YSYEKL. There are 17 residues in the CDR3. The ends lost 1 base at V and 7 bases at J; junction bases unmatched: 4.